Listed here are 9 T cell receptor beta chains from one sample, sequenced in a study of blood T cell repertoires in COVID-19. The protocol was immunoSEQ multiplex PCR, while the TCRdb copy is restricted to in-frame clones and leaves out a portion. The top ten hold 0.8% to 1% of the sample, which has 200,000 or so clones, 92% seen once. The specimen was peripheral blood. These receptors came from a man between 60 and 70 years old with COVID-19, enrolled during active disease.

The V and J genes are TRBV3-1 (or the pseudogene TRBV3-2) and TRBJ2-3; D may be TRBD1 (5 bases). This CDR3 is 15 amino acids long. Germline V lookup: CDR1 LGHDT, CDR2 YNNKEL (reference sequence). V lost 2 bases to trimming and J lost 2 bases, with 11 bases between them. CDR3 sequence: CASSQIQGVTDTQYF. CDR3 DNA: TGTGCCAGCAGCCAAATCCAGGGTGTCACAGATACGCAGTATTTT.

This clone was recorded once. The V gene is TRBV28, the J gene TRBJ1-6, with D possibly being TRBD1 (6 bases). The CDR3 is 15 amino acids. Germline CDR1 MDHEN, CDR2 SYDVKM. V lost 2 bases, J lost 13 bases, and 18 bases lay in between. The CDR3 DNA reads TGTGCCAGCAGTTTAGGAAGACAGGAAATTCCTCCCCTCCACTTT. It yields the protein CASSLGRQEIPPLHF.

The gene calls are TRBV5-1 and TRBJ1-1, with 7 bases fitting TRBD1. The CDR3 loop spans 11 amino acids. Germline V gene sequence: CDR1 SGHRS, CDR2 YFSETQ. Trimming removed 4 bases from V and 10 bases from J; junction bases left unmatched: 4. As DNA, the CDR3 is TGCGCCAGCAGCGACCAGGGGGGAGCTTTCTTT. This codes for CASSDQGGAFF.

V is TRBV29-1 and J is TRBJ1-2; D unresolved. Germline V CDR1 and CDR2: SQVTM, ANQGSEA. The CDR3 loop spans 14 amino acids. CDR3 sequence: CTFSPTSGEAGYTF. CDR3 nucleotides: TGCACCTTCTCCCCGACGAGTGGAGAGGCTGGCTACACCTTC.

The chain combines TRBV5-1 with TRBJ1-3; TRBD1 aligns across 12 bases. This CDR3 is 15 amino acids long. Trimming at V came to 1 base and at J to 8 bases, leaving 4 bases not matched to a gene. The germline gives CDR1 SGHRS, CDR2 YFSETQ. The CDR3 region is CASSLWGQGADTIYF. CDR3 DNA sequence: TGCGCCAGCAGCTTGTGGGGACAGGGGGCGGACACCATATATTTT.

The chain links TRBV28 to TRBJ2-7; 8 bases are a match to TRBD1. The V and J ends lost 7 bases and 4 bases, in that order; junction bases with no gene match: 9. CDR1 and CDR2 (germline): MDHEN, SYDVKM. CDR3 size: 14 residues. The CDR3 DNA reads TGTGCCAGCACGTTGGCAGGGGGCTATTACGAGCAGTACTTC. This codes for CASTLAGGYYEQYF.

The chain is built from TRBV3-1 (or the pseudogene TRBV3-2) and TRBJ1-5, with unresolved D. The CDR3 covers 12 residues. In germline, CDR1 is LGHDT, CDR2 YNNKEL (reference sequence). The V and J ends lost 0 bases and 12 bases respectively, with 9 bases between them. The CDR3 coding sequence is TGTGCCAGCAGCCAAGATTCCGGTCTCCAGCATTTT. It codes for CASSQDSGLQHF.

The chain employs TRBV5-1 and TRBJ1-2; 7 nucleotides align to TRBD1. Germline trimming cut 4 bases from V and 5 bases from J; bases unmatched to any gene: 8. This CDR3 spans 14 amino acids. From germline, CDR1 is SGHRS and CDR2 YFSETQ. CDR3 amino acids: CASSQPGQSYGYTF. Written as DNA, the CDR3 is TGCGCCAGCAGCCAACCGGGACAGAGTTATGGCTACACCTTC.

This CDR3 is CASSGNWGGREKLFF. Here the CDR3 DNA reads TGTGCCAGCAGCGGGAATTGGGGAGGACGTGAAAAACTGTTTTTT. The V and J genes are TRBV4-2 and TRBJ1-4; D remains unclear. V lost 5 bases to trimming and J lost 7 bases, with 17 bases between them. Germline CDR1 is LGHNA and CDR2 is YNFKEQ. This CDR3 contains 15 residues.